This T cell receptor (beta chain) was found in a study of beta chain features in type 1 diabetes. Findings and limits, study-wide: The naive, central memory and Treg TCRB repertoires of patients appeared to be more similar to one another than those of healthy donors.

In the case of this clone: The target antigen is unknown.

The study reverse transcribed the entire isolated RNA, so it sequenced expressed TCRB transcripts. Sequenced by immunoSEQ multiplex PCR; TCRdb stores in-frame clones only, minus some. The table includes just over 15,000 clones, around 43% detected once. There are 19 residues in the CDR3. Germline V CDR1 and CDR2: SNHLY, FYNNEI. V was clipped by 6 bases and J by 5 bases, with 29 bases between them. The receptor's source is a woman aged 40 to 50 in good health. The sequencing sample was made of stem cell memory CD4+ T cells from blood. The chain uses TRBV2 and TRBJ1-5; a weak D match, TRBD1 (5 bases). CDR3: CASSGRAAFRVRSDQPQHF. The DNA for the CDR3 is TGTGCCAGCAGCGGCCGGGCGGCTTTCAGGGTTAGAAGCGATCAGCCCCAGCATTTT.